Given below is one T cell receptor beta chain in context. Profiling relied on immunoSEQ multiplex PCR, and the TCRdb table lists in-frame clones only, not all of them. The sample comprises 110,000 or so clones, roughly 80% of which are singletons, and roughly 2.6% rests with the top ten. There are 15 residues in the CDR3. Trimming took 1 base from V and 4 from J; bases not matched to a gene: 4. Germline lookup yields CDR1 LGHDT and CDR2 YNNKEL (reference sequence). This specimen comes from a study of blood T cell repertoires in COVID-19. The V and J genes are TRBV3-1 (or the pseudogene TRBV3-2) and TRBJ2-7; 10 bases match TRBD1. The TCR sequence derives from a man aged 50 or older with acute or convalescent COVID-19. Sequenced material: peripheral blood. The CDR3 nucleotides are TGTGCCAGCAGCCAAGGACAGGGGGCGCCTTACGAGCAGTACTTC. Translating gives CASSQGQGAPYEQYF.